The clone carrying this TCR beta chain appeared a few times. The target antigen is unknown. This specimen comes from a study of cytomegalovirus exposure and HLA in healthy donors. Study results and caveats: Sequencing depth roughly uniform across donors was assumed in presence/absence analyses.

PCR was performed using 60 Vbeta and 13 Jbeta primers. This table comes from immunoSEQ multiplex PCR, and its TCRdb copy is limited to in-frame clones, with some not included. The table lists about 110,000 clones, around 71% of them singletons. Germline V CDR1 and CDR2: MNHEY, SVGAGI. This CDR3 region has 15 residues. Trimming stripped 0 bases from V and 5 bases from J, with 8 bases between. The rearrangement uses TRBV6-5 and TRBJ1-6; D gene ambiguous. The TCR sequence derives from a boy between 10 and 17 years old in good health and CMV-seronegative. Sample: PBMCs. This chain's CDR3 is CASSYSSENNSPLHF. The CDR3 nucleotides are TGTGCCAGCAGTTACTCCTCGGAGAATAATTCACCCCTCCACTTT.